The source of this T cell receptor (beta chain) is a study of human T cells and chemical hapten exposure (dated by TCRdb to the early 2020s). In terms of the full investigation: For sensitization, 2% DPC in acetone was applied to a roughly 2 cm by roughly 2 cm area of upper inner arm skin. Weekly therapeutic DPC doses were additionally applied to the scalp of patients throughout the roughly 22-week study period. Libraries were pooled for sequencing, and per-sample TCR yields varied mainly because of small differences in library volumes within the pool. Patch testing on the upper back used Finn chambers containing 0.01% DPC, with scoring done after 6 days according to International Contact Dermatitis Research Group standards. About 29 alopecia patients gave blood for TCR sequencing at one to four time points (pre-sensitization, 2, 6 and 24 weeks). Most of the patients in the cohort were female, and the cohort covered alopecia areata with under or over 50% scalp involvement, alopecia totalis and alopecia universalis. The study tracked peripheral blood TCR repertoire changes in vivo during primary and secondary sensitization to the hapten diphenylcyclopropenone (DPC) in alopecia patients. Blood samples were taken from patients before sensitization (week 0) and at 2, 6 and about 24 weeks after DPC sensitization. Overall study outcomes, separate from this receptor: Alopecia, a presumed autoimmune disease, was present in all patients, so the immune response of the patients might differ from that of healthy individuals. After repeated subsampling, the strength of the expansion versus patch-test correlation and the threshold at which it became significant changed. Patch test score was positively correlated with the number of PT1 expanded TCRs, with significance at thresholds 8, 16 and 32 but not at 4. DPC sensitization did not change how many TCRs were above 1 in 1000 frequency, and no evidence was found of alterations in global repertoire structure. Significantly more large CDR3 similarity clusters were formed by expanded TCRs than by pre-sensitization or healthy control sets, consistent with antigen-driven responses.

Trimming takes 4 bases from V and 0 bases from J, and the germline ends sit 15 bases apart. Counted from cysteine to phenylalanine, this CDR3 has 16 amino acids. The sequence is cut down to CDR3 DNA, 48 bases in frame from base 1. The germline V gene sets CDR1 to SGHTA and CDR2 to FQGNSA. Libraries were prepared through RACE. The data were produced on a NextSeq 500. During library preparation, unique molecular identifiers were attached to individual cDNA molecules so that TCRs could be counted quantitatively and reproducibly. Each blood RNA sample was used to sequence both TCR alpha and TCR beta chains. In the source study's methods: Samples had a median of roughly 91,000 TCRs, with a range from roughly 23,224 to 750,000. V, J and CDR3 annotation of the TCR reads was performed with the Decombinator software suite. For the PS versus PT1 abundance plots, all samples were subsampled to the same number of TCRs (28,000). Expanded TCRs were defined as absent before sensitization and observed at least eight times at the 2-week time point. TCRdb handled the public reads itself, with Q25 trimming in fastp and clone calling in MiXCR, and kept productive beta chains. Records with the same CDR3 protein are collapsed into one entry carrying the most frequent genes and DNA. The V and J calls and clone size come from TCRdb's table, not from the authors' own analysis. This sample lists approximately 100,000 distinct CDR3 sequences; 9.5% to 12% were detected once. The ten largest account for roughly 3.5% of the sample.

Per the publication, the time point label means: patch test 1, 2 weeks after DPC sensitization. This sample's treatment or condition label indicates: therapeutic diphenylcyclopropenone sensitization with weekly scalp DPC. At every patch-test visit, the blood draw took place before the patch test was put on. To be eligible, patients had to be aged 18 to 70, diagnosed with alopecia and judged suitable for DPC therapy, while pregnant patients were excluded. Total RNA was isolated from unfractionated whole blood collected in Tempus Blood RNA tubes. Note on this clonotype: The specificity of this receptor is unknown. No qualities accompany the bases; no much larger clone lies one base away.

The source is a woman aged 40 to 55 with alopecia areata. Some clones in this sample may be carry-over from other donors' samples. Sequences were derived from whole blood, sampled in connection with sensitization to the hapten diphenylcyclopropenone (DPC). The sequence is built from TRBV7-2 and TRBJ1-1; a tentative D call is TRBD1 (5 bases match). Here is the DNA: TGTGCCAGCAGCTGGAGGTCAGGAGGGGTGAACACTGAAGCTTTCTTT. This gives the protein CASSWRSGGVNTEAFF.